These 13 T cell receptor beta chains came from one sample sequenced in a study of Ad26.COV2.S vaccination and SARS-CoV-2 variants. This table comes from immunoSEQ multiplex PCR, and its TCRdb copy is limited to in-frame clones, with some not included. The repertoire has roughly 500,000 clones, roughly 89% of them found once; the top ten carry over 2.5%. Treatment denoted: some 19 received Ad26.COV2.S at low or high dose, single or two shots; 5 received placebo; per-sample allocation not given. Day 63 after the first vaccine or placebo injection was the time point for sampling. Material: peripheral blood, obtained in a trial of Ad26.COV2.S vaccine versus placebo. The receptors here all came from a person between 18 and 59 years old who received the Ad26.COV2.S COVID-19 vaccine or a placebo.

The V call is TRBV7-9, the J call TRBJ2-3; the match to TRBD1 covers 11 bases. CDR1 is SEHNR, CDR2 FQNEAQ, per germline (reference sequence). This CDR3 region has 17 residues. Trimming took 2 bases from V and 3 from J; bases not matched to a gene: 7. The CDR3 DNA reads as TGTGCCAGCAGCTTATCGCAATGGGACAGGGGGACAGATACGCAGTATTTT. Translating gives CASSLSQWDRGTDTQYF.

V and J are TRBV5-1 and TRBJ2-3; D may be TRBD1 or TRBD2 (5 bases each). CDR1 SGHRS and CDR2 YFSETQ come from the germline V gene. Trimming took off 0 bases at V and 4 bases at J, with 15 bases between the two ends. CDR3 length: 16 amino acids. The CDR3 loop is CASSLAGLAGPDTQYF. CDR3 DNA: TGCGCCAGCAGCTTGGCGGGGCTAGCAGGGCCAGATACGCAGTATTTT.

The chain recombines TRBV12-3 or TRBV12-4 with TRBJ1-2; no clear D gene. The CDR3 runs to 13 residues. Trimming pared 2 bases from V and 0 bases from J, leaving 4 bases between. This CDR3 reads CASSLYPNYGYTF. The CDR3 coding sequence is TGTGCCAGCAGTTTATACCCTAACTATGGCTACACCTTC.

On this clone itself: Other DNA sequences from this sample encode an identical CDR3 as well. The V and J genes are TRBV7-2 and TRBJ1-5; possible D gene TRBD1, 5 bases. CDR3 size: 14 residues. Germline-derived CDR1 and CDR2 are SGHTA and FQGNSA. V was trimmed by 2 bases and J by 5 bases, leaving 10 bases between them. CDR3 region: CASSLRGPDQPQHF. The CDR3 coding sequence is TGTGCCAGCAGCTTAAGGGGCCCGGATCAGCCCCAGCATTTT.

The chain carries TRBV28 and TRBJ2-3, with D possibly matching TRBD1 (7 bases). In germline, CDR1 is MDHEN, CDR2 SYDVKM. The CDR3 totals 13 residues. V was shortened by 8 bases and J by 4 bases, with 13 bases between the two germline ends. In DNA, the CDR3 is TGTGCCAGCGCAGGGGGGTATGCAGATACGCAGTATTTT. This sequence encodes CASAGGYADTQYF. The whole variable domain, remainder taken from reference TRBV28 and TRBJ2-3, is DVKVTQSSRYLVKRTGEKVFLECVQDMDHENMFWYRQDPGLGLRLIYFSYDVKMKEKGDIPEGYSVSREKKERFSLILESASTNQTSMYLCASAGGYADTQYFGPGTRLTVL.

V usage is TRBV5-1 and J usage is TRBJ1-1, with D perhaps TRBD1 (5 bases). The V end lost 1 base, the J end lost 7 bases, and 14 bases lay between the germline ends. The CDR3 extends over 14 amino acids. Germline CDR1 and CDR2: SGHRS and YFSETQ. The CDR3 spells CASSLPGAGYEAFF. DNA of the CDR3: TGCGCCAGCAGCTTGCCTGGGGCGGGTTATGAAGCTTTCTTT.

This clone was found once. The rearrangement uses TRBV2 and TRBJ2-3, with D possibly matching TRBD1 (6 bases). The V and J ends lost 8 bases and 4 bases respectively, with 13 bases between them. CDR1 and CDR2 from the germline V gene are SNHLY and FYNNEI. This CDR3 spans 13 amino acids. Written as DNA, the CDR3 is TGTGCCAGCCGACAGGACTCACCAGATACGCAGTATTTT. Its protein is CASRQDSPDTQYF. Full variable domain (rest looked up from reference TRBV2 and TRBJ2-3): EPEVTQTPSHQVTQMGQEVILRCVPISNHLYFYWYRQILGQKVEFLVSFYNNEISEKSEIFDDQFSVERPDGSNFTLKIRSTKLEDSAMYFCASRQDSPDTQYFGPGTRLTVL.

This chain links TRBV5-8 with TRBJ2-7; 8 nucleotides agree with TRBD1. Germline values: CDR1 SGHTS, CDR2 YDEGEE. With 4 bases clipped from V and 4 bases from J, the junction kept 10 bases outside the gene matches. The length of the CDR3 is 15 residues. CDR3 region: CASSRGQGGWYEQYV. For the CDR3, the DNA is TGTGCCAGCAGCCGCGGACAGGGTGGATGGTACGAGCAGTACGTC.

This clone was seen a handful of times. V is TRBV4-2 and J is TRBJ2-5; D is undetermined. This CDR3 spans 16 amino acids. CDR1 LGHNA and CDR2 YNFKEQ come from the germline V gene. Between the trimmed V and J ends, which lost 4 bases and 4 bases, there was a span of 19 bases. The CDR3 is CASSLNPSSVRETQYF. The CDR3 bases are TGTGCCAGCAGCCTAAACCCGAGCAGCGTGCGAGAGACCCAGTACTTC.

The chain combines TRBV2 with TRBJ1-5; 7 nucleotides line up with TRBD1. CDR3 size: 13 residues. Germline-derived CDR1 and CDR2 are SNHLY and FYNNEI. V was clipped by 6 bases and J by 4 bases; unmatched bases: 3. In DNA, the CDR3 is TGTGCCAGCAGCCGGGACAGAAATCAGCCCCAGCATTTT. Translating it yields CASSRDRNQPQHF.

The V gene is TRBV28, the J gene TRBJ2-3; TRBD2 aligns across 10 bases. V was clipped by 11 bases and J by 3 bases; unmatched bases: 8. Germline CDR1 MDHEN, CDR2 SYDVKM. The CDR3 has 14 amino acids. DNA for the CDR3: TGTGCCGCCGCAACTAGCGGGGTGACAGATACGCAGTATTTT. It encodes CAAATSGVTDTQYF.

The chain has TRBV6-5 and TRBJ1-1, with TRBD1 matching over 7 bases. Germline V gene sequence: CDR1 MNHEY, CDR2 SVGAGI. The V segment lost 7 bases and the J segment 5 bases; nucleotides outside the gene matches: 10. CDR3 length: 14 amino acids. The CDR3 nucleotides are TGTGCCAGCATTTTCGACAGGGCCGGGACTGAAGCTTTCTTT. Amino acid sequence: CASIFDRAGTEAFF.

The chain has TRBV2 and TRBJ1-1, with D possibly matching TRBD1 (5 bases). From germline, CDR1 is SNHLY and CDR2 FYNNEI. This CDR3 has 13 amino acids. V shed 5 bases and J shed 1 base, with 8 bases lying between them. The CDR3 sequence: CASSRTGNTEAFF. CDR3 DNA: TGTGCCAGCAGTAGAACAGGGAACACTGAAGCTTTCTTT.